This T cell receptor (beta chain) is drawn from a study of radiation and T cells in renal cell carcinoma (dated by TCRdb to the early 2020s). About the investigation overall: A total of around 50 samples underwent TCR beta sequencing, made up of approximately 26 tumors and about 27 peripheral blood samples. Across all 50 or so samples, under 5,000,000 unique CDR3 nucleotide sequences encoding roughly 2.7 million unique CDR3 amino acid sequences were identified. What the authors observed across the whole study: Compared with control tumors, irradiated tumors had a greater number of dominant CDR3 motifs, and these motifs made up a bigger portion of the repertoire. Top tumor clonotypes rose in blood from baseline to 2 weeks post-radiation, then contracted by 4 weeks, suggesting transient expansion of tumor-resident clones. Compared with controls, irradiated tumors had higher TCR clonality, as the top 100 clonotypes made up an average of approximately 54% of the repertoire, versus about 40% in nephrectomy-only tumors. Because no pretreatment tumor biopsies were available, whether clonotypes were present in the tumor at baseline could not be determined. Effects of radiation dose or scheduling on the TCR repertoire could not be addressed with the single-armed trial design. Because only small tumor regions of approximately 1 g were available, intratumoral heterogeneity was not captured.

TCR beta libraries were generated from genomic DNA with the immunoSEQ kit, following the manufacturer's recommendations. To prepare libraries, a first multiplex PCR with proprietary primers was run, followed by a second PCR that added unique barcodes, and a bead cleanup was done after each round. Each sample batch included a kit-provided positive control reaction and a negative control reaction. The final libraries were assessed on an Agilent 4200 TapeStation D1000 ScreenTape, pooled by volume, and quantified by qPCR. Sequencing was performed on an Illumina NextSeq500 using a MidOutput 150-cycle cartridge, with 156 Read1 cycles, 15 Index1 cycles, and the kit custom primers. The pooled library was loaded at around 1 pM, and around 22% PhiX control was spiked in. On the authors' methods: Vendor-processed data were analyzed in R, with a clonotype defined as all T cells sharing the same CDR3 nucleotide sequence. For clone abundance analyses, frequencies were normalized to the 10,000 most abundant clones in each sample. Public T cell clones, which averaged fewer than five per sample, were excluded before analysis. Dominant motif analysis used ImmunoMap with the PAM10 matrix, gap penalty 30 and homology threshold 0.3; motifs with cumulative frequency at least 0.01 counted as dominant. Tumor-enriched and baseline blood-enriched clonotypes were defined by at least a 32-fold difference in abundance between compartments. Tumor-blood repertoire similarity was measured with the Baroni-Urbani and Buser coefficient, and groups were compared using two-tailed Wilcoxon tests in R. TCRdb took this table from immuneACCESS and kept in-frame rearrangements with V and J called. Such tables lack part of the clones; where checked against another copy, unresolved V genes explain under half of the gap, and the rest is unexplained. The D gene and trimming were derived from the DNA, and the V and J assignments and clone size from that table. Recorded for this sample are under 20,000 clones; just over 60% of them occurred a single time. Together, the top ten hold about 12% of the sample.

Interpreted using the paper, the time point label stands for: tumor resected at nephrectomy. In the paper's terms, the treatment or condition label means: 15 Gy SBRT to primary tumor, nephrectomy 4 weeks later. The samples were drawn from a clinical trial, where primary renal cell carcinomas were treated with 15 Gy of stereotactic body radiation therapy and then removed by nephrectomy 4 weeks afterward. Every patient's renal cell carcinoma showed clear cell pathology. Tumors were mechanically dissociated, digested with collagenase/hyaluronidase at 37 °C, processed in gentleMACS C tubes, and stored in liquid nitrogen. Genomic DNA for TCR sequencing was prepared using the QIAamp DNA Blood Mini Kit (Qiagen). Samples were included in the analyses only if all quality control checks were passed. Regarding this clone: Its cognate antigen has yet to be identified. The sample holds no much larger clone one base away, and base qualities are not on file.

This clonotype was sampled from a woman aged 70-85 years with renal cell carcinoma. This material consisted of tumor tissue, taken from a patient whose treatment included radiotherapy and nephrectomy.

The base sequence is TGTGCCAGCAGGACGACAGGAGGGGACAATGAGCAGTTCTTC. This is translated as CASRTTGGDNEQFF. The chain links TRBV6-5 with TRBJ2-1; the D gene is perhaps TRBD1 or TRBD2, each of them matching over 6 bases. The CDR3 covers 14 residues, taking in both the cysteine and the phenylalanine. Of all the DNA, just the CDR3 is kept, 42 bases in frame from base 1. The V end loses 6 bases and the J end loses 5 bases, and a stretch of 14 bases separates them. Per the germline V gene, MNHEY is the CDR1 and SVGAGI is the CDR2.